This T cell receptor beta chain was observed in a study of cytomegalovirus exposure and HLA in healthy donors. Study context: Inside one of the first data releases sat around 85 million unique TCRs taken from HLA-typed donors. General study results and limits: Investigators reported about 160 TCR beta chains as tied to cytomegalovirus. Later on, a genetic analysis was performed. It linked a missense variant in DCLRE1C with V- and J-gene trimming of TCR beta.

While unrecorded immune exposures were likely, the donors were nominally healthy when sampled. With regard to this clone: Its specificity is unknown.

The PCR employed 60 Vbeta primers together with 13 Jbeta primers. Produced via immunoSEQ multiplex PCR; TCRdb's table is partial and in-frame only. The data show some 170,000 clones, approximately 79% seen once. The CDR3 has 15 residues. From germline, CDR1 is SGHVS and CDR2 FNYEAQ. The V gene lost 5 bases and the J gene lost 4 bases, with 18 bases spanning the gap. This TCR was sampled from a man aged 40-49 years in good health and CMV-seronegative. The gene calls are TRBV7-6 and TRBJ2-7; D may be TRBD2 (6 bases). The source material was PBMCs. This CDR3 reads CASSAEGTDPYEQYF. The CDR3 region has the DNA TGTGCCAGCAGCGCGGAGGGGACCGACCCTTACGAGCAGTACTTC.